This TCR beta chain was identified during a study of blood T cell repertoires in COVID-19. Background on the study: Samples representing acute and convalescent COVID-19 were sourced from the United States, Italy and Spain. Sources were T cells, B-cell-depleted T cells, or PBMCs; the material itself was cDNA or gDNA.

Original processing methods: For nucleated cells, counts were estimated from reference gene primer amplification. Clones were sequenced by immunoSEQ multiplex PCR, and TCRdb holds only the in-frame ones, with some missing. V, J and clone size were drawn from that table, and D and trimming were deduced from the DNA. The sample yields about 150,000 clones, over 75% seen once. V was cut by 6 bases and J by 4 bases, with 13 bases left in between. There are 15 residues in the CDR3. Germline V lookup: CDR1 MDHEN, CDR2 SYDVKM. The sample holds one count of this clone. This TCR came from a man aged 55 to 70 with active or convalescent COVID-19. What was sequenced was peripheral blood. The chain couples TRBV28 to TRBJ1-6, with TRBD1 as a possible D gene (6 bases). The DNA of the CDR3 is TGTGCCAGCAGGGAATCTACAGGGTATAATTCACCCCTCCACTTT. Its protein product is CASRESTGYNSPLHF.